Listed below are T cell receptor beta chains from one sample, sequenced in a study of vaccination effects on CD4 cells after COVID-19. The protocol was immunoSEQ multiplex PCR, while the TCRdb copy is restricted to in-frame clones and leaves out a portion. The repertoire consists of approximately 28,000 clones, with roughly 73% occurring once and the leading ten covering about 20%. These receptors lack a known antigen. This sample comprised CD4+ T cells from PBMCs cultured with HCoV-NL63 spike peptides, obtained before COVID-19 vaccination. The receptors were sampled from a human donor who received a COVID-19 vaccine. Both conserved end residues are trimmed from each CDR3. Fields, in order: J gene, V gene, CDR3 protein.

TRBJ2-7,TRBV5-1,ASSLTSSYEQY
TRBJ2-1,TRBV29-1,SALAASYNEQF
TRBJ2-2,TRBV27,ASTLVPGGQTGELF
TRBJ1-2,TRBV6-5,ASSHDRTYGYT
TRBJ1-3,TRBV9,ASSSFRVLSSGNTIY
TRBJ2-2,TRBV7-2,ASSPRAAGELF
TRBJ2-2,TRBV3-1/TRBV3-2,ASSRHRETGELF
TRBJ2-2,TRBV2,ASRQGLVTGELF
TRBJ2-3,TRBV24-1,ATSLAGTQY
TRBJ2-7,TRBV5-6,ASKLRDGSYEQY
TRBJ1-1,TRBV5-1,ASSVGQTIMNTEAF
TRBJ2-3,TRBV2,ASSVWARGTDTQY
TRBJ1-6,TRBV30,AWSPMRLGNSPLH
TRBJ2-1,TRBV30,AWSVRGTSGSSYNEQF
TRBJ1-4,TRBV6-5,ASLPEAGVNEKLF
TRBJ2-7,TRBV6-1,ASSEFYEQY
TRBJ2-3,TRBV3-1/TRBV3-2,ASSQDLAGSDTQY
TRBJ2-1,TRBV20-1,SPWGATEQF
TRBJ2-1,TRBV10-3,AISDGPGDNEQF
TRBJ2-5,TRBV7-8,ASSRLAEAQY
TRBJ2-7,TRBV10-3,AIRPRDSYEQY
TRBJ1-1,TRBV6-1,ASSESVNTEAF
TRBJ1-2,TRBV6-5,ASREGAADGYT
TRBJ2-5,TRBV12-5,ASAPRDSFWETQY
TRBJ1-1,TRBV6-6,ASSYLTGMGTEAF
TRBJ1-3,TRBV2,ASSEGSGDSGNTIY
TRBJ1-2,TRBV5-4,ASSLEGRFDYGYT
TRBJ2-2,TRBV7-2,ASSLPPGGTPGTGELF
TRBJ2-1,TRBV2,ATTPRTSGNYNEQF
TRBJ2-7,TRBV5-4,ASSLGSGLSSYEQY
TRBJ2-3,TRBV7-2,ASSLVLARTDTQY
TRBJ2-7,TRBV21-1,ASGVLVSYEQY
TRBJ1-3,TRBV28,AGTDRDGNTIY
TRBJ2-3,TRBV12-3/TRBV12-4,ASTQDPDTQY
TRBJ1-6,TRBV3-1/TRBV3-2,ASSRTGTGDSPLH
TRBJ2-1,TRBV20-1,SAPDRWEQF
TRBJ1-2,TRBV5-4,ASSRYGGGGDYGYT
TRBJ2-5,TRBV7-2,ASSGSTGVKTQY
TRBJ1-2,TRBV9,ASSVGQGQVGYT